These 13 T cell receptor beta chains originate from one sample sequenced in a study of CD8 T cells in ankylosing spondylitis. Study-wide results and caveats: Seemingly distinctive of ankylosing spondylitis blood was a TCR beta motif formed by eight highly homologous variants.

No antigen has been identified for these receptors. TCRdb processed the 5' RACE reads anew with MiXCR; each CDR3 protein has one entry. The data hold approximately 540,000 distinct CDR3 sequences, with about an eighth observed a single time. Sequencing input: blood, either unsorted or a sorted T cell fraction (not recorded which). The receptor source for this set is a male donor with ankylosing spondylitis.

The gene calls are TRBV20-1 and TRBJ1-6; weak D call: TRBD1 (5 bases). The CDR3 covers 17 residues. Germline assignment: CDR1 DFQATT and CDR2 SNEGSKA (reference sequence). Trimming left V 5 bases short and J 8 bases short, with 25 bases between. As DNA, the CDR3 is TGCAGTGCTTTTGTTGTGGGGACGCCAAACCAGGATTCACCCCTCCACTTT. Its translation: CSAFVVGTPNQDSPLHF.

CDR3 in amino acids: CASSYREMSTEAFF. DNA of the CDR3: TGTGCCAGCAGCTACAGGGAAATGAGCACTGAAGCTTTCTTT. The gene calls are TRBV3-1 and TRBJ1-1, with D maybe TRBD1 (6 bases). The CDR3 length is 14 residues. Trimming shortened V by 5 bases and J by 4 bases, and 14 bases separated the two germline ends. Germline loops: CDR1 LGHDT, CDR2 YNNKEL (reference sequence).

The chain employs TRBV29-1 and TRBJ1-1; D is undetermined. Between the trimmed V and J ends, which lost 7 bases and 3 bases, there was a span of 15 bases. The CDR3 contains 13 residues. Germline V gives CDR1 SQVTM, CDR2 ANQGSEA. The CDR3 sequence is CSAAEDEYTEAFF. The CDR3 DNA reads TGCAGCGCTGCCGAGGATGAGTACACTGAAGCTTTCTTT.

The DNA for the CDR3 is TGTGCCACCAGCAGAGAGGGGATGAGGGGGAGGACCGGGGAGCTGTTTTTT. Its translation is CATSREGMRGRTGELFF. The V gene is TRBV15, the J gene TRBJ2-2; the D call may be TRBD1 or TRBD2 (6 bases each). There are 17 residues in the CDR3. V was pared by 0 bases and J by 5 bases, with 16 bases between. Germline CDR1 is LNHNV and CDR2 is YYDKDF (reference sequence).

This chain joins TRBV20-1 and TRBJ2-1; 11 nucleotides align to TRBD2. After removal of 3 bases from V and 6 bases from J, the junction contained 10 bases not matched to a gene. This CDR3 has 16 residues. Germline CDR1 DFQATT, CDR2 SNEGSKA (reference sequence). CDR3 region: CSARPPLAGGANEQFF. In nucleotides, the CDR3 is TGCAGTGCTAGGCCCCCGCTAGCGGGAGGCGCCAATGAGCAGTTCTTC.

The chain is built from TRBV20-1 and TRBJ2-5, with a tentative D call TRBD2 (5 bases). This CDR3 comprises 13 residues. The V gene lost 3 bases and the J gene lost 1 base, with 9 bases spanning the gap. CDR1 and CDR2 (germline): DFQATT, SNEGSKA (reference sequence). CDR3 in DNA: TGCAGTGCTAGTGGGCGGGTCCAAGAGACCCAGTACTTC. It yields the protein CSASGRVQETQYF.

For this clonotype: Germline is not matched at one junction end, which may reflect a read error. The chain couples TRBV6-1 to TRBJ2-1; TRBD2 aligns across 11 bases. The CDR3 spans 14 residues. The germline gives CDR1 MNHNS, CDR2 SASEGT. CDR3 coding DNA: TGTGCCAGCAGCGGCACCCGACTAGCGGGAAATTGCGTCTTC. This sequence encodes CASSGTRLAGNCVF.

The chain joins TRBV21-1 to TRBJ2-2; the tabulated D call, TRBD2, remains unverified against the DNA. TRBV21-1 is recorded as a pseudogene. The CDR3 runs to 16 residues. In DNA form, the CDR3 reads TGTGCCAGCAGCAAATTTGTGAAAGGGAGGATCGGGGAGCTGTTTTTT. It specifies CASSKFVKGRIGELFF.

The genes are TRBV7-9 and TRBJ1-1; D may be TRBD1 (5 bases). This CDR3 has 15 residues. Trimming left V 2 bases short and J 8 bases short, with 18 bases between. Germline assignment: CDR1 SEHNR and CDR2 FQNEAQ (reference sequence). The CDR3 region is CASSLISLSGEEAFF. The CDR3 coding sequence is TGTGCCAGCAGCTTAATTAGTCTGTCGGGGGAGGAAGCTTTCTTT. The variable domain in full, with the rest retrieved from reference TRBV7-9 and TRBJ1-1, is DTGVSQNPRHKITKRGQNVTFRCDPISEHNRLYWYRQTLGQGPEFLTYFQNEAQLEKSRLLSDRFSAERPKGSFSTLEIQRTEQGDSAMYLCASSLISLSGEEAFFGQGTRLTVV.

V and J are TRBV20-1 and TRBJ2-3, with TRBD2 identical over 9 bases. The CDR3 is made up of 19 amino acids. Losses at the gene ends were 1 base for V and 0 bases for J; bases not matched to a gene: 14. Germline-derived CDR1 and CDR2 are DFQATT and SNEGSKA (reference sequence). CDR3 region: CSARAPPGLAATSTDTQYF. The CDR3 nucleotides are TGCAGTGCTAGAGCCCCTCCGGGACTAGCAGCCACTAGCACAGATACGCAGTATTTT.

A few counts support this clonotype. The rearrangement uses TRBV27 and TRBJ2-4; TRBD2 might be the D (6 bases). The CDR3 has 14 residues. The ends were cut back, 3 bases at V and 6 bases at J, with 12 bases in the middle. Germline loops: CDR1 MNHEY, CDR2 SMNVEV (reference sequence). CDR3: CASSFAGSRNIQYF. CDR3 DNA: TGTGCCAGCAGTTTTGCGGGATCGCGAAACATTCAGTACTTC.

The chain employs TRBV5-1 and TRBJ2-5; tentatively, D is TRBD2 (6 bases). This CDR3 comprises 12 residues. Germline V gene sequence: CDR1 SGHRS, CDR2 YFSETQ. Trimming left V 4 bases short and J 3 bases short, with 7 bases between. DNA for the CDR3: TGCGCCAGCAGCCGACTAGAAGAGACCCAGTACTTC. This encodes CASSRLEETQYF.

This clonotype was counted between two and nine times. The chain recombines TRBV20-1 with TRBJ2-1; TRBD2 agrees at 12 bases. This CDR3 has 14 amino acids. The germline gives CDR1 DFQATT, CDR2 SNEGSKA (reference sequence). The V segment lost 6 bases and the J segment 5 bases; nucleotides outside the gene matches: 5. CDR3 loop: CSARLAGEDNEQFF. CDR3 bases: TGCAGTGCAAGACTAGCGGGAGAAGACAATGAGCAGTTCTTC.